These 7 T cell receptor beta chains originate from one sample sequenced in a study of cytomegalovirus exposure and HLA in healthy donors. PCR was performed using 60 Vbeta and 13 Jbeta primers. Assay used: immunoSEQ multiplex PCR; TCRdb lists only in-frame clones, some missing. The table shows about 200,000 clones, with approximately 70% occurring only once. Sequenced: PBMCs. Source of these receptors: a man aged 35 to 55 in good health and CMV-seropositive.

This clone was picked up a small number of times. The chain uses TRBV13 and TRBJ2-1, with TRBD2 matching 10 bases. In germline, CDR1 is PRHDT, CDR2 FYEKMQ (reference sequence). The V segment lost 1 base and the J segment 0 bases; nucleotides outside the gene matches: 18. The CDR3 contains 22 residues. The CDR3 region is CASSLVSVASGGKDPSYNEQFF. The CDR3 DNA reads TGTGCCAGCAGCTTAGTATCGGTGGCTAGCGGGGGAAAGGACCCCTCCTACAATGAGCAGTTCTTC. The variable domain in full, completed from reference TRBV13 and TRBJ2-1, reads AAGVIQSPRHLIKEKRETATLKCYPIPRHDTVYWYQQGPGQDPQFLISFYEKMQSDKGSIPDRFSAQQFSDYHSELNMSSLELGDSALYFCASSLVSVASGGKDPSYNEQFFGPGTRLTVL.

For this clone: Other DNA sequences from this sample encode an identical CDR3 as well. The J gene is TRBJ2-5, the V gene TRBV5-1; 7 bases map to TRBD1. The length of the CDR3 is 14 residues. The germline V gene has CDR1 SGHRS and CDR2 YFSETQ. The J segment lost 1 base and the V segment lost 8 bases, leaving 8 bases of the junction unmatched. CDR3 coding DNA: TGCGCCAGTAGCCCAGGGACAGCCCAAGAGACCCAGTACTTC. Translation: CASSPGTAQETQYF.

The rearrangement joins TRBV5-8 to TRBJ2-2; maybe TRBD2 (6 bases). The germline gives CDR1 SGHTS, CDR2 YDEGEE. This CDR3 contains 15 residues. Between the trimmed V and J ends, which lost 4 bases and 0 bases, there was a span of 10 bases. This CDR3 reads CASSPTSSNTGELFF. CDR3 in DNA: TGTGCCAGCAGCCCGACTAGTTCGAACACCGGGGAGCTGTTTTTT.

The V call is TRBV19, the J call TRBJ1-2; 9 nucleotides line up with TRBD1. Germline assignment: CDR1 LNHDA and CDR2 SQIVND (reference sequence). This CDR3 comprises 13 residues. The V gene end was trimmed by 5 bases and the J gene end by 7 bases; junction bases not matched to a gene: 5. For the CDR3, the DNA is TGTGCCAGTAGTCCCTGGGACAGGGCTGGCTACACCTTC. Its translation is CASSPWDRAGYTF.

The chain is built from TRBV10-2 and TRBJ2-3; no reliable D call. Trimming took off 6 bases at V and 0 bases at J, with 13 bases between the two ends. The CDR3 spans 15 residues. Germline V gives CDR1 WSHSY, CDR2 SAAADI. CDR3 sequence (DNA): TGCGCCAGCAGACTCGACATAACTAGCACAGATACGCAGTATTTT. Its protein is CASRLDITSTDTQYF.

In this sample, this clone turned up once. The sample has other DNA sequences that encode this CDR3 too. CDR3 in amino acids: CASSSSGGSTDTQYF. The CDR3 DNA reads as TGTGCCAGCAGCTCTAGCGGGGGGAGCACAGATACGCAGTATTTT. The chain uses TRBV7-2 and TRBJ2-3; 11 bases map to TRBD2. With 4 bases clipped from V and 0 bases from J, the junction kept 0 bases outside the gene matches. The CDR3 contains 15 residues. CDR1 SGHTA and CDR2 FQGNSA come from the germline V gene.

In DNA, the CDR3 is TGTGCCAGCAGCCTTGAGGGACAGGTCAATCAGCCCCAGCATTTT. Protein sequence: CASSLEGQVNQPQHF. The chain couples TRBV6-5 to TRBJ1-5, with TRBD1 matching 8 bases. The CDR3 is 15 residues long. The germline V gene encodes CDR1 MNHEY and CDR2 SVGAGI. The J segment lost 3 bases and the V segment lost 6 bases, leaving 7 bases of the junction unmatched.